The 8 T cell receptor beta chains given below trace back to one sample, sequenced in a study of cytomegalovirus exposure and HLA in healthy donors (dated by TCRdb to about 2017). Library prep was done by the immunoSEQ multiplex PCR assay. A mixture of 60 forward primers for TCR Vbeta segments and 13 reverse primers for TCR Jbeta segments was used in the multiplex PCR. Drawn from immuneACCESS, this table holds only the in-frame rearrangements with V and J called that TCRdb kept. Clones are partly lost; checked studies trace under half to an unresolved V gene and leave the rest unexplained. This sample holds 150,000 to 200,000 clones; roughly 80% were observed only once. Approximately 1.8% of the sample rests with the top ten. The sample comprised PBMCs. The receptors derive from a human donor in good health.

V and J are TRBV5-1 and TRBJ2-1; D is ambiguous. Germline lookup yields CDR1 SGHRS and CDR2 YFSETQ. The CDR3 is made up of 15 amino acids. Trimming shortened V by 4 bases and J by 3 bases, and 14 bases separated the two germline ends. CDR3 nucleotide sequence: TGCGCCAGCAGCGACCCTAGTATTCTCTACAATGAGCAGTTCTTC. Translation: CASSDPSILYNEQFF. The full variable domain, its missing parts supplied by reference TRBV5-1 and TRBJ2-1, is KAGVTQTPRYLIKTRGQQVTLSCSPISGHRSVSWYQQTPGQGLQFLFEYFSETQRNKGNFPGRFSGRQFSNSRSEMNVSTLELGDSALYLCASSDPSILYNEQFFGPGTRLTVL.

The chain has TRBV29-1 and TRBJ2-3, with TRBD2 as a possible D gene (5 bases). This CDR3 spans 12 amino acids. Germline loops: CDR1 SQVTM, CDR2 ANQGSEA. Trimming cost V 4 bases and J 6 bases, with 11 bases left between them. The CDR3 loop is CSVVGSSDTQYF. The CDR3 nucleotides are TGCAGCGTTGTTGGGAGTTCGGATACGCAGTATTTT.

The gene calls are TRBV11-3 and TRBJ2-7; 8 bases are a match to TRBD1. Losses at the gene ends were 4 bases for V and 3 bases for J; bases not matched to a gene: 2. CDR3 length equals 13 residues. The germline gives CDR1 SGHNT, CDR2 YENEEA. Written as DNA, the CDR3 is TGTGCCAGCAGCTGGACAGGGAACTACGAGCAGTACTTC. It translates to CASSWTGNYEQYF.

The rearrangement uses TRBV10-1 and TRBJ2-7; a weak D match, TRBD1 (6 bases). The CDR3 consists of 15 residues. Germline lookup yields CDR1 WNHNN and CDR2 SYGVQD (reference sequence). V was trimmed by 3 bases and J by 2 bases, leaving 14 bases between them. The CDR3 loop reads CASSESQGMAYEQYF. As DNA, the CDR3 is TGCGCCAGCAGTGAATCCCAGGGGATGGCCTACGAGCAGTACTTC.

This chain connects TRBV6-5 to TRBJ1-6; D may be TRBD1 (6 bases). The germline V gene encodes CDR1 MNHEY and CDR2 SVGAGI. This CDR3 is 15 amino acids long. The ends were cut back, 2 bases at V and 10 bases at J, with 15 bases in the middle. The CDR3 nucleotides read TGTGCCAGCAGTTACAGCCCAGGGGCTCGGTCACCCCTCCACTTT. It specifies CASSYSPGARSPLHF.

This clone was seen only once. The chain joins TRBV18 to TRBJ2-1; no reliable D call. The CDR3 is 14 amino acids. CDR1 and CDR2 from the germline V gene are KGHSH and LQKENI. Trimming removed 3 bases from V and 0 bases from J, with 6 bases in between. The CDR3 nucleotides read TGTGCCAGCTCACCCCCTCCCTCCTACAATGAGCAGTTCTTC. Translation gives CASSPPPSYNEQFF.

V gene TRBV2 combines with J gene TRBJ2-7; D may be TRBD1 (6 bases). Trimming removed 7 bases from V and 6 bases from J, with 19 bases in between. CDR3 length: 14 amino acids. Per the germline V gene, CDR1 is SNHLY and CDR2 is FYNNEI. Written as DNA, the CDR3 is TGTGCCAGCACCTCCCAGGGGCATCGTGGCGAGCAGTACTTC. Amino acid sequence: CASTSQGHRGEQYF.

Only a few counts were recorded for this clone. V gene TRBV6-5 combines with J gene TRBJ2-7, with 8 nucleotides matching TRBD1. The CDR3 length is 12 residues. Per germline, CDR1 MNHEY and CDR2 SVGAGI. J was trimmed by 6 bases and V by 8 bases; bases with no gene match: 6. The chain's CDR3 is CASEDRVSEQYF. For the CDR3, the DNA is TGTGCCAGCGAGGACAGGGTCAGCGAGCAGTACTTC.